This TCR beta chain came from a study of identical twins. Study-wide points: Models predicted less out-of-frame TCR alpha sharing in monozygotic twins than was found.

Healthy Caucasians were all of the donors. This clonotype was seen ten or more times. Its antigen is currently unknown. Template switching, a step in the protocol, added a universal primer site, and cDNA carried unique molecular identifiers. TCRdb passed the 5' RACE reads through MiXCR, listing each CDR3 protein once. The profile shows about 150,000 distinct CDR3 sequences, approximately 3.5% of them singletons. Per germline, CDR1 SGHTA and CDR2 FQGNSA. The J segment lost 6 bases and the V segment lost 3 bases, leaving 7 bases of the junction unmatched. There are 14 residues in the CDR3. The chain couples TRBV7-2 to TRBJ2-7; 8 bases align to TRBD1. The receptor comes from a man between 18 and 35 years old in good health. The specimen was memory T cells sorted from blood. CDR3: CASSLGTGGGEQYF. Written as DNA, the CDR3 is TGTGCCAGCAGCTTGGGGACAGGAGGAGGCGAGCAGTACTTC.